This T cell receptor beta chain was recorded in a study of T-cell reconstitution after alpha-beta-depleted transplantation in children. In its sample, this clonotype was seen a few times. The CDR3 runs 14 residues. V lost 0 bases, J lost 4 bases, and 6 bases stayed unmatched. Germline lookup yields CDR1 DFQATT and CDR2 SNEGSKA (reference sequence). Preparation of the TCRbeta library used unique molecular identifiers. TCRdb passed the PCR reads through MiXCR, listing each CDR3 protein once. In the table there are 250,000 or so distinct CDR3 sequences, under 9.5% of which are singletons. The gene calls are TRBV20-1 and TRBJ2-7; 7 bases fit TRBD2. This receptor was obtained from a male patient between 5 and 17 years old who had a stem cell transplant for acute lymphoblastic leukemia, so the T cells may come from the graft donor. The material sequenced was PBMCs, mostly from graft donor cells, taken 180 days after TCRalphabeta/CD19-depleted stem cell transplant. The DNA for the CDR3 is TGCAGTGCTAGAGATGGCGGGAGCGGATACGAGCAGTACTTC. Protein sequence: CSARDGGSGYEQYF.